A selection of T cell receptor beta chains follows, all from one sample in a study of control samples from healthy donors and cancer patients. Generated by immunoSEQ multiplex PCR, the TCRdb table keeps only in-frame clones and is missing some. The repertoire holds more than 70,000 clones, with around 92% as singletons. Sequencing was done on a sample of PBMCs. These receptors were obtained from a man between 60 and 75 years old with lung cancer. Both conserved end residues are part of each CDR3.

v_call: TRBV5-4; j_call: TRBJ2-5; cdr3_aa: CASSLKAEETQYF
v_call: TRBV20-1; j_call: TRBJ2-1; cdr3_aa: CSASGADEQFF
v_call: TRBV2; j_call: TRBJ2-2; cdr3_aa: CASRESLRGATGELFF
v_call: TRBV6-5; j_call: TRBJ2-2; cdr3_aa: CASRTWDSTGELFF
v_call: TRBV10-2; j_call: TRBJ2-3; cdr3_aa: CASIPPGADTQYF
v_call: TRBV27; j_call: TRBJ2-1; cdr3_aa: CATRQGLAVYNEQFF
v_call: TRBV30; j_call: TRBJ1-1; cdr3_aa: CAWSPGGRTEAFF
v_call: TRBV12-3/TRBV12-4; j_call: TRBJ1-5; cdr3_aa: CASSFLGTQPQHF
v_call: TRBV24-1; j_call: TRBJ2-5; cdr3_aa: CATSDPLYQETQYF
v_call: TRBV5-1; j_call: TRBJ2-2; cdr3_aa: CASSLAGKNTGELFF
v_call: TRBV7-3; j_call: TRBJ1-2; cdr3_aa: CASSLGPNYGYTF
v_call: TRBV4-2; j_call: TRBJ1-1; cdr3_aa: CASSQGEGAGTEAFF
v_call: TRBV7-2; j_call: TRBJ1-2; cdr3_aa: CASSSGTGNYGYTF
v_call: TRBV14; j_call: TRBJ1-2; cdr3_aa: CASSLWTTANYGYTF
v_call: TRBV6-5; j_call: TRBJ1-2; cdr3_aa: CASTRFDREHYGYTF
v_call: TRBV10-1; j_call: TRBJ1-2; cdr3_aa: CASPGSTNYGYTF
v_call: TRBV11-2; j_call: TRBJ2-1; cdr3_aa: CASSRERDNEQFF
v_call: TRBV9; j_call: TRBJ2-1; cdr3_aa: CASSVWTGGENNEQFF
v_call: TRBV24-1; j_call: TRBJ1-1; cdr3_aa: CATRDTGTEAFF
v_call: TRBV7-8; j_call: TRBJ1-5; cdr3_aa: CASSPRDRSNQPQHF
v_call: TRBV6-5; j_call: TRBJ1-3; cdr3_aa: CASSYMRESSGNTIYF
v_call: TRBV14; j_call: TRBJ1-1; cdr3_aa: CASSREGQGMNTEAFF
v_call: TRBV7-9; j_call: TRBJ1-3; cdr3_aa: CASSQGTGYTGNTIYF
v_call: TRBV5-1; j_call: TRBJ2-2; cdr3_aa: CASSFHGGANTGELFF
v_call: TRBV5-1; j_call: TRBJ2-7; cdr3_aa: CASRRTETYEQYF
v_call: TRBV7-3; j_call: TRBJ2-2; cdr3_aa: CASSSPGSSNTGELFF
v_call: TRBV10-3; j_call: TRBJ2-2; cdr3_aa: CAIGGTGGLTGELFF
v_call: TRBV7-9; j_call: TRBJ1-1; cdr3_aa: CASSLEIGGGTEAFF
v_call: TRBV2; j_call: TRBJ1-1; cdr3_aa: CASRAGTEAFF
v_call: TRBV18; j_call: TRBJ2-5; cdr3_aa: CASSRSGGETQYF
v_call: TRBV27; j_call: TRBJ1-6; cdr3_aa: CASSPADRLRISPLHF
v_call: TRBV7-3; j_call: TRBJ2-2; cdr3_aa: CASSFTSETGELFF
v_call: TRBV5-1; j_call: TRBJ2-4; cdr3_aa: CASSSLGTTGHKNIQYF
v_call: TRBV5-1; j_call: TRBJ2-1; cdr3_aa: CASSFWGSPDNEQFF